This TCR beta chain was documented in a study of cytomegalovirus exposure and HLA in healthy donors. Germline V gives CDR1 MNHNY, CDR2 SVGAGI (reference sequence). This CDR3 region has 15 residues. Deletions cut 1 base from V and 5 bases from J, with 14 bases between. Primers: 60 Vbeta forward and 13 Jbeta reverse. Data came from immunoSEQ multiplex PCR; TCRdb stores just in-frame clones and leaves some out. This table has roughly 120,000 clones, 75% to 90% appearing once. This chain joins TRBV6-6 and TRBJ1-1; D remains unclear. The TCR comes from a man aged 35-49 years in good health and CMV-seronegative. The sequenced sample consisted of PBMCs. CDR3 protein: CASSYYRLGDTEAFF. The CDR3 nucleotides read TGTGCCAGCAGTTACTATAGGCTCGGGGATACTGAAGCTTTCTTT.